Below, 5 T cell receptor beta chains from the same sample are listed, as sequenced in a study of shared clonotypes between healthy human individuals. The data were produced by immunoSEQ multiplex PCR, yet TCRdb's version contains in-frame clones alone and is incomplete. The profile shows about 680,000 clones, 73% of them singletons. The sequencing input was memory CD4+ T cells sorted from blood. Subset: CD45RA-negative fraction. These receptors all stem from a young woman in good health.

This clone was observed once. One end of the junction does not line up with germline, which may come from a read error. Other DNA sequences in the sample encode the same CDR3. The rearrangement uses TRBV5-5 and TRBJ1-3; tentatively, D is TRBD1 (6 bases). The CDR3 runs to 14 residues. CDR1 and CDR2 from the germline V gene are SGHKS and YYEKEE (reference sequence). The CDR3 nucleotides are TGTGCCAGCAGCTTTTGGGGGGCTGGGAACACCATATATTTT. Its protein product is CASSFWGAGNTIYF.

The chain is built from TRBV30 and TRBJ1-5, with 8 bases matching TRBD1. The CDR3 totals 14 residues. The junction had 5 bases not matched to a gene; V was cut back by 2 bases and J by 5 bases. The germline V gene has CDR1 GTSNPN and CDR2 SVGIG (reference sequence). CDR3 amino acids: CAWSWEDRDQPQHF. CDR3 sequence (DNA): TGTGCCTGGAGTTGGGAGGACAGGGATCAGCCCCAGCATTTT.

The chain is built from TRBV27 and TRBJ1-5; tentatively, D is TRBD1 (6 bases). CDR1 MNHEY and CDR2 SMNVEV come from the germline V gene (reference sequence). Trimming removed 4 bases from V and 4 bases from J, with 14 bases in between. CDR3 length: 15 residues. The CDR3 sequence is CASSSRDTGNQPQHF. DNA for the CDR3: TGTGCCAGCAGTTCCCGGGACACGGGGAATCAGCCCCAGCATTTT.

The chain links TRBV7-2 to TRBJ2-3; D tentatively reads TRBD1 or TRBD2 (5 bases each). V was trimmed by 3 bases and J by 4 bases, leaving 11 bases between them. From germline, CDR1 is SGHTA and CDR2 FQGNSA. The CDR3 runs 14 residues. The CDR3 DNA reads TGTGCCAGCAGCTTTTCAGGGACCCCAGATACGCAGTATTTT. Its protein product is CASSFSGTPDTQYF.

The rearrangement uses TRBV28 and TRBJ1-3; maybe TRBD1 (5 bases). The germline gives CDR1 MDHEN, CDR2 SYDVKM. V lost 5 bases to trimming and J lost 4 bases, with 12 bases between them. The CDR3 loop spans 14 amino acids. The CDR3 DNA sequence: TGTGCCAGCAGTCCGGGACCTCGAGGAAACACCATATATTTT. It specifies CASSPGPRGNTIYF.